The clone carrying this T cell receptor (beta chain) was picked up a small number of times. The antigen is not known. This record belongs to a study of beta chain features in type 1 diabetes. Across the study: Cell yields, gender and age were comparable in patients and healthy donors. Study-level findings and limits: Amplification by PCR could prefer shorter templates, with the same effect in patients and controls.

The sequenced template was cDNA made from the entire isolated RNA. Libraries were prepared by immunoSEQ multiplex PCR; TCRdb keeps only in-frame clonotypes and omits some of them. This sample has hundreds of thousands of clones, with 15% to 19% found just once. V was pared by 5 bases and J by 6 bases, with 12 bases of the junction left unmatched. Germline CDR1 SGHVS, CDR2 FQNEAQ. This CDR3 has 16 residues. What was sequenced was naive CD4+ T cells from blood. This TCR was recovered from a man aged 18 to 30 in good health. This chain links TRBV7-8 with TRBJ1-5; 8 bases agree with TRBD1. This CDR3 is CASSEIGQGWGQPQHF. In DNA form, the CDR3 reads TGTGCCAGCAGCGAGATTGGACAGGGCTGGGGTCAGCCCCAGCATTTT.